Presented here are 3 T cell receptor beta chains from one specimen sequenced in a study of blood T cell repertoires in COVID-19. Sequencing was performed with immunoSEQ multiplex PCR; in TCRdb, only in-frame clones are kept and a portion is missing. The sample has roughly 300,000 clones, roughly 87% seen once. Sequenced input: peripheral blood. These receptor sequences come from a man aged 18 to 30 with active or convalescent COVID-19.

The rearrangement links TRBV5-6 to TRBJ1-3; D remains ambiguous. This CDR3 has 14 amino acids. Looked up from germline, CDR1 is SGHDT and CDR2 is YYEEEE. Trimming removed 2 bases from V and 0 bases from J, with 6 bases in between. The CDR3 reads CASSFGNSGNTIYF. CDR3 DNA sequence: TGTGCCAGCAGCTTCGGGAACTCTGGAAACACCATATATTTT.

Only one count was recorded for this clone. The V and J genes are TRBV19 and TRBJ2-5, with 9 bases matching TRBD1. Germline CDR1 LNHDA, CDR2 SQIVND (reference sequence). This CDR3 has 14 amino acids. Trimming took 9 bases from V and 5 from J; bases not matched to a gene: 10. The DNA for the CDR3 is TGTGCCAGCTCGATTACAGGGGGCGGGGAGACCCAGTACTTC. Residues: CASSITGGGETQYF.

V usage is TRBV6-1 and J usage is TRBJ1-1; D possibly corresponds to TRBD1 (6 bases). The germline V gene has CDR1 MNHNS and CDR2 SASEGT. The CDR3 length is 15 residues. V dropped 3 bases and J dropped 0 bases, with 11 bases sitting between them. The chain's CDR3 is CASSETDRLNTEAFF. DNA for the CDR3: TGTGCCAGCAGTGAGACCGACAGGTTGAACACTGAAGCTTTCTTT.